Below are 19 T cell receptor beta chains sequenced from a single sample in a study of Graves' ophthalmopathy and Graves' hyperthyroidism. TCR beta CDR3 regions were amplified from RNA transcripts. In the first round, RT-PCR was carried out with HTBI primers, and a multiplex PCR formed the second round. TCRdb reanalysed the multiplex PCR reads using MiXCR and keeps one entry per CDR3 protein. This table has some 360,000 distinct CDR3 sequences, approximately 17% appearing once. The material sequenced was peripheral blood. The source is an adult woman with stable Graves' hyperthyroidism.

This clonotype was counted at least ten times. V usage is TRBV28 and J usage is TRBJ1-1, with 10 nucleotides matching TRBD1. Germline CDR1 MDHEN, CDR2 SYDVKM. The V gene end was trimmed by 5 bases and the J gene end by 4 bases; junction bases not matched to a gene: 7. This CDR3 contains 15 residues. Here the CDR3 reads CASSLWTGGSTEAFF. In DNA, the CDR3 is TGTGCCAGCAGTCTCTGGACAGGGGGGTCCACTGAAGCTTTCTTT. Drawing the rest from reference TRBV28 and TRBJ1-1, the complete variable domain is DVKVTQSSRYLVKRTGEKVFLECVQDMDHENMFWYRQDPGLGLRLIYFSYDVKMKEKGDIPEGYSVSREKKERFSLILESASTNQTSMYLCASSLWTGGSTEAFFGQGTRLTVV.

This clonotype came up many times. The chain has TRBV9 and TRBJ2-5, with 14 bases fitting TRBD2. CDR3 length: 15 residues. Trimming at V came to 3 bases and at J to 6 bases, leaving 4 bases not matched to a gene. The germline V gene encodes CDR1 SGDLS and CDR2 YYNGEE. The CDR3 nucleotides are TGTGCCAGCAGCGGCGGGACTAGCGGGAGTCAGACCCAGTACTTC. This encodes CASSGGTSGSQTQYF.

This clonotype was observed at least ten times. The rearrangement uses TRBV28 and TRBJ2-7, with 9 bases lining up with TRBD2. The CDR3 has 16 amino acids. CDR1 is MDHEN, CDR2 SYDVKM, per germline. The ends lost 5 bases at V and 1 base at J; junction bases unmatched: 9. CDR3 protein: CASSQNSGSGSYEQYF. The CDR3 DNA follows: TGTGCCAGCAGTCAGAATAGCGGGAGTGGATCCTACGAGCAGTACTTC.

This clonotype was counted ten times or more. The chain links TRBV19 to TRBJ1-1; weak D call: TRBD1 (6 bases). This CDR3 is 13 amino acids long. The germline V gene has CDR1 LNHDA and CDR2 SQIVND (reference sequence). Trimming pared 4 bases from V and 3 bases from J, leaving 9 bases between. CDR3 loop: CASSRGRDTEAFF. CDR3 bases: TGTGCCAGTAGTAGGGGGCGCGACACTGAAGCTTTCTTT.

CDR3 in DNA: TGCGCCAGCAGCCAAGACCGGGACAGGGACTACGAGCAGTACTTC. This codes for CASSQDRDRDYEQYF. This chain uses TRBV4-3 with TRBJ2-7, with 9 bases matching TRBD1. Trimming removed 0 bases from V and 3 bases from J; junction bases left unmatched: 3. Germline assignment: CDR1 LGHNA and CDR2 YSLEER. The CDR3 covers 15 residues.

This clonotype was seen repeatedly, ten times or more. A read error may be the cause here, since a much bigger clone is one base away. The chain uses TRBV20-1 and TRBJ2-5; either TRBD1 or TRBD2 may fit D (5 bases each). The CDR3 has 17 amino acids. The V gene lost 6 bases and the J gene lost 7 bases, with 30 bases spanning the gap. Germline V lookup: CDR1 DFQATT, CDR2 SNEGSKA (reference sequence). The DNA of the CDR3 is TGCAGTGCCGCCGCCATACCAGGACTGGTACCTGGGGGGACCCAGTACTTC. Translating it yields CSAAAIPGLVPGGTQYF.

This clonotype was counted between two and nine times. The V and J genes are TRBV20-1 and TRBJ2-5; 9 bases match TRBD2. With V trimmed by 7 bases and J by 7 bases, 7 bases remained unmatched. This CDR3 has 12 amino acids. Germline V gene lookup returns CDR1 DFQATT and CDR2 SNEGSKA (reference sequence). The CDR3 here is CSVAGAGGTQYF. Here the CDR3 DNA reads TGCAGTGTAGCGGGAGCGGGGGGGACCCAGTACTTC.

This clonotype was observed at least ten times. The chain has TRBV6-1 and TRBJ1-3; 10 bases fit TRBD1. There are 17 residues in the CDR3. CDR1 and CDR2 (germline): MNHNS, SASEGT. Germline trimming cut 5 bases from V and 4 bases from J; bases unmatched to any gene: 11. CDR3 in amino acids: CASSPGPTGGVGNTIYF. The CDR3 DNA sequence: TGTGCCAGCAGTCCCGGACCGACAGGGGGCGTAGGAAACACCATATATTTT.

This clonotype has at least ten counts. The chain combines TRBV24-1 with TRBJ1-5; 8 nucleotides line up with TRBD1. The CDR3 covers 13 residues. Trimming removed 7 bases from V and 6 bases from J; junction bases left unmatched: 4. In germline, CDR1 is KGHDR, CDR2 SFDVKD. The CDR3 DNA follows: TGTGCCACCAGCCAGGGGGCGAGTCAGCCCCAGCATTTT. It yields the protein CATSQGASQPQHF.

The table lists this clonotype with many counts. The V and J genes are TRBV28 and TRBJ1-2; weak D call: TRBD1 (5 bases). Trimming pared 6 bases from V and 3 bases from J, leaving 23 bases between. Looked up from germline, CDR1 is MDHEN and CDR2 is SYDVKM. The CDR3 loop spans 17 amino acids. The CDR3 here is CASSRHRWGTGDYGYTF. CDR3 DNA: TGTGCCAGCAGCCGTCATCGGTGGGGGACGGGGGACTATGGCTACACCTTC.

The sample holds a few counts of this clonotype. This chain's CDR3 is CSVEQTGGNIQYF. As DNA, the CDR3 is TGCAGCGTTGAACAGACAGGTGGCAACATTCAGTACTTC. V usage is TRBV29-1 and J usage is TRBJ2-4, with D possibly being TRBD1 (6 bases). V lost 2 bases to trimming and J lost 7 bases, with 12 bases between them. The CDR3 is 13 residues long. The V gene's germline CDR1 is SQVTM and CDR2 ANQGSEA.

This clonotype has at least ten counts. The chain links TRBV5-1 to TRBJ1-6; the D gene is possibly TRBD1 (5 bases). V gave up 2 bases and J gave up 8 bases, with 26 bases separating them. This CDR3 region has 19 residues. Per the germline V gene, CDR1 is SGHRS and CDR2 is YFSETQ. In nucleotides, the CDR3 is TGCGCCAGCAGCTTCTTTCCGGGGGACGTACCGAGATGGGATTCACCCCTCCACTTT. This gives the protein CASSFFPGDVPRWDSPLHF.

This clonotype was seen ten or more times. V and J are TRBV9 and TRBJ2-2; D is unclear. The ends were cut back, 0 bases at V and 7 bases at J, with 19 bases in the middle. The CDR3 has 17 amino acids. Germline V gives CDR1 SGDLS, CDR2 YYNGEE. The CDR3 loop reads CASSVAERLTSYGELFF. CDR3 nucleotide sequence: TGTGCCAGCAGCGTAGCGGAGCGCTTGACTTCTTACGGGGAGCTGTTTTTT.

In its sample, this clonotype was seen many times. The rearrangement joins TRBV13 to TRBJ1-3; D is unclear. Germline-derived CDR1 and CDR2 are PRHDT and FYEKMQ (reference sequence). Trimming removed 5 bases at V and 0 bases at J, with 26 bases between. The CDR3 contains 20 residues. The CDR3 DNA is TGTGCCAGCAGCCGGCCCCCAACACCCTCCCCCCTTTGCTCTGGAAACACCATATATTTT. This codes for CASSRPPTPSPLCSGNTIYF.

The chain joins TRBV6-5 to TRBJ2-7, with D perhaps being TRBD1 or TRBD2 (5 bases each). The CDR3 runs to 15 residues. Germline V gene lookup returns CDR1 MNHEY and CDR2 SVGAGI. The V end was cut by 2 bases, the J end by 2 bases, with 13 bases between. The CDR3 loop reads CASSYGTVVPYEQYF. The CDR3, as DNA: TGTGCCAGCAGTTACGGGACGGTAGTCCCCTACGAGCAGTACTTC.

This clonotype appeared a few times. This chain uses TRBV20-1 with TRBJ2-7, with TRBD1 matching 9 bases. The junction had 14 bases not matched to a gene; V was cut back by 5 bases and J by 6 bases. Germline CDR1 is DFQATT and CDR2 is SNEGSKA (reference sequence). The CDR3 spans 15 residues. CDR3 protein: CSAVKPGQGSFEQYF. The DNA of the CDR3 is TGCAGTGCTGTAAAACCGGGACAGGGATCATTCGAGCAGTACTTC.

This clonotype was counted at least ten times. This sequence joins TRBV27 and TRBJ1-5, with D perhaps TRBD1 (6 bases). Looked up from germline, CDR1 is MNHEY and CDR2 is SMNVEV (reference sequence). V shed 6 bases and J shed 6 bases, with 15 bases lying between them. This CDR3 region has 14 residues. For the CDR3, the DNA is TGTGCCAGCAGGCATAGGGGGGGCATTCAGCCCCAGCATTTT. It encodes CASRHRGGIQPQHF.

The gene calls are TRBV12-3 or TRBV12-4 and TRBJ1-2, with unresolved D. Trimming took off 2 bases at V and 4 bases at J, with 14 bases between the two ends. This CDR3 spans 15 amino acids. The CDR3 DNA follows: TGTGCCAGCAGTTTAAGTACTTCCTACAGCTATGGCTACACCTTC. Protein sequence: CASSLSTSYSYGYTF.

This clonotype occurred many times. This chain joins TRBV19 and TRBJ2-5; D gene unclear. Germline CDR1 LNHDA, CDR2 SQIVND (reference sequence). V was pared by 5 bases and J by 3 bases, with 13 bases between. The CDR3 runs 14 residues. CDR3 coding DNA: TGTGCCAGTAGTCGTCCGGGCCATAAAGAGACCCAGTACTTC. Translation: CASSRPGHKETQYF.